Described below is a single T cell receptor (beta chain) sequence and its context. Germline-derived CDR1 and CDR2 are LNHDA and SQIVND (reference sequence). This CDR3 is 14 amino acids long. After removal of 10 bases from V and 7 bases from J, the junction contained 10 bases not matched to a gene. Time point defined: pretreatment peripheral blood. These data originate in a study of PD-L1 blockade in urothelial cancer. Study background: Blood underwent analysis 3 weeks (second dose) and 6 weeks after treatment began. Typically, measured as a median, blood samples had about 140,000 T cells.

Assay: immunoSEQ multiplex PCR; the TCRdb copy retains only in-frame clones and omits some. This table holds under 95,000 clones, 84% found once. The source is a woman between 65 and 79 years old with urothelial cancer. The chain couples TRBV19 to TRBJ1-5; 10 nucleotides line up with TRBD1. This specimen was PBMCs, taken around atezolizumab (anti-PD-L1) treatment. The CDR3 region has the DNA TGTGCCACCTGGGACAGGGGCGGGAGACAGCCCCAGCATTTT. This gives the protein CATWDRGGRQPQHF.